The rows below give T cell receptor beta chains drawn from one sample of a study of T-cell reconstitution after alpha-beta-depleted transplantation in children. TCRdb called the PCR reads again in MiXCR, with one record for every CDR3 protein. The sample consists of about 830,000 distinct CDR3 sequences, approximately 15% of them appearing once. The starting material was PBMCs, mostly from graft donor cells, obtained 360 days after TCRalphabeta/CD19-depleted stem cell transplant. The receptors here all came from a male patient between 5 and 17 years old who had a stem cell transplant for acute lymphoblastic leukemia, so the T cells may come from the graft donor. Both conserved end residues are part of each CDR3. D genes are given only for firm matches. Clone size, where shown, is once, few, many, or a class for clones that have expanded.

few | TRBJ2-5 | NA | TRBV5-1 | CASSRRGLLYQETQYF | TGCGCCAGCAGCCGCCGGGGACTTCTGTACCAAGAGACCCAGTACTTC
many | TRBJ2-3 | TRBD2 | TRBV11-2 | CASSLWPDGGYGTDTQYF | TGTGCCAGCAGCTTATGGCCGGACGGGGGGTATGGCACAGATACGCAGTATTTT
NA | TRBJ2-5 | TRBD2 | TRBV4-1 | CASSPGDYSQETQYF | TGCGCCAGCAGCCCCGGGGACTACTCCCAAGAGACCCAGTACTTC
few | TRBJ1-3 | NA | TRBV18 | CASSGQSGNTIYF | TGTGCCAGCTCCGGACAGTCTGGAAACACCATATATTTT
NA | TRBJ2-1 | TRBD2 | TRBV29-1 | CSVEDPIAGRYANEQFF | TGCAGCGTTGAAGATCCCATAGCGGGGAGATACGCCAATGAGCAGTTCTTC
NA | TRBJ2-3 | NA | TRBV18 | CASSHAFGQRHTQYF | TGTGCCAGCTCACATGCTTTTGGCCAGCGGCATACGCAGTATTTT
NA | TRBJ2-1 | NA | TRBV7-2 | CASSPRVRESHNEQFF | TGTGCCAGCAGCCCTAGGGTACGGGAGTCACACAATGAGCAGTTCTTC
NA | TRBJ2-1 | TRBD1 | TRBV12-3/TRBV12-4 | CASTETGTGGGEQFF | TGTGCCAGCACCGAAACCGGGACAGGGGGCGGAGAGCAGTTCTTC
NA | TRBJ2-7 | TRBD1 | TRBV29-1 | CSAQWSTGAREQYF | TGCAGCGCTCAGTGGAGCACAGGGGCGAGAGAGCAGTACTTC
few | TRBJ2-1 | TRBD1 | TRBV12-3/TRBV12-4 | CASRFPTGVEQFF | TGTGCCAGCAGATTCCCAACAGGGGTCGAGCAGTTCTTC
NA | TRBJ1-2 | TRBD1 | TRBV6-6 | CATKDRSSVGYTF | TGTGCCACCAAGGACAGGAGCTCAGTCGGCTACACCTTC
NA | TRBJ2-2 | NA | TRBV11-2 | CASSVIRGGELFF | TGTGCCAGCAGCGTGATCAGAGGCGGGGAGCTGTTTTTT
NA | TRBJ1-1 | NA | TRBV20-1 | CSAKKAGASLTVEAFF | TGCAGTGCCAAAAAGGCAGGGGCGTCCCTAACGGTTGAAGCTTTCTTT
few | TRBJ2-3 | TRBD1 | TRBV27 | CASSRQGTDTQYF | TGTGCCAGCAGTCGACAGGGGACAGATACGCAGTATTTT
many | TRBJ2-5 | TRBD2 | TRBV5-1 | CASSKLREGEETQYF | TGCGCCAGCAGTAAGCTTCGGGAGGGGGAAGAGACCCAGTACTTC
few | TRBJ2-7 | TRBD1 | TRBV15 | CATSRAGTGSYEQYF | TGTGCCACCAGCAGAGCCGGGACAGGGTCCTACGAGCAGTACTTC
NA | TRBJ2-7 | TRBD2 | TRBV12-3/TRBV12-4 | CASSKTSGRYEQYF | TGTGCCAGCAGTAAGACTAGCGGGAGGTACGAGCAGTACTTC
NA | TRBJ2-7 | NA | TRBV7-9 | CASSTSGGHSYEQYF | TGTGCCAGCAGCACCTCAGGGGGGCACTCCTACGAGCAGTACTTC
few | TRBJ2-1 | TRBD2 | TRBV11-2 | CASSSLAGFQFF | TGTGCCAGCAGCTCTCTAGCGGGATTTCAGTTCTTC
NA | TRBJ2-2 | NA | TRBV5-6 | CASSIGLGGELFF | TGTGCCAGCAGCATCGGCCTGGGCGGGGAGCTGTTTTTT
NA | TRBJ2-7 | NA | TRBV20-1 | CSAPAHLPYEQYF | TGCAGTGCCCCAGCCCACCTCCCCTACGAGCAGTACTTC
NA | TRBJ2-7 | NA | TRBV6-4 | CASSVEGGSYEQYF | TGTGCCAGCAGTGTTGAGGGCGGCTCCTACGAGCAGTACTTC
few | TRBJ2-1 | NA | TRBV5-1 | CASSLSPPGGEQFF | TGCGCCAGCAGCTTGTCGCCCCCCGGCGGTGAGCAGTTCTTC
few | TRBJ2-7 | NA | TRBV2 | CASREGVEQYF | TGTGCCAGCAGAGAGGGAGTCGAGCAGTACTTC
NA | TRBJ2-7 | NA | TRBV5-6 | CASSLTGPGREQYF | TGTGCCAGCAGCTTGACAGGGCCGGGTCGCGAGCAGTACTTC
few | TRBJ1-5 | NA | TRBV7-2 | CASSLVPGAPNQPQHF | TGTGCCAGCAGCTTAGTTCCGGGAGCCCCCAATCAGCCCCAGCATTTT
few | TRBJ2-3 | TRBD2 | TRBV5-1 | CASSREGRLGTDTQYF | TGCGCCAGCTCGAGGGAGGGCCGATTGGGCACAGATACGCAGTATTTT
few | TRBJ2-1 | TRBD1 | TRBV20-1 | CSARQGSGYEQFF | TGCAGTGCTCGACAGGGGAGTGGGTATGAGCAGTTCTTC
NA | TRBJ2-3 | NA | TRBV5-6 | CASSPRGSRWGDTQYF | TGTGCCAGCAGCCCACGTGGGTCCCGGTGGGGAGATACGCAGTATTTT
many | TRBJ2-1 | TRBD2 | TRBV2 | CASRGTSYYNEQFF | TGTGCCAGCAGGGGGACTAGCTACTACAATGAGCAGTTCTTC
NA | TRBJ2-1 | NA | TRBV20-1 | CSAHYLRGNEQFF | TGCAGTGCACACTATTTGAGGGGGAATGAGCAGTTCTTC
once | TRBJ2-3 | NA | TRBV7-9 | CASSPASADTQYF | TGTGCCAGCAGCCCGGCTAGCGCCGATACGCAGTATTTT
NA | TRBJ1-1 | TRBD1 | TRBV10-3 | CAISEHRTGNTEAFF | TGTGCCATCAGTGAACACCGGACAGGGAACACTGAAGCTTTCTTT
NA | TRBJ2-7 | NA | TRBV18 | CASSPTTGRGPNEQYF | TGTGCCAGCTCACCAACAACTGGCAGGGGTCCCAACGAGCAGTACTTC
NA | TRBJ2-7 | NA | TRBV5-1 | CASSSTESSYEQYF | TGCGCCAGCAGCTCGACAGAGAGCTCCTACGAGCAGTACTTC